This is a list of T cell receptor beta chains from one sample in a study of OX40 agonist ivuxolimab in advanced cancers. The repertoire was sequenced with immunoSEQ multiplex PCR; TCRdb's copy has only in-frame clones and lacks some. The sample yields around 70,000 clones, just over 90% seen once. The source material was CD4+ or CD8+ T cells sorted from blood, sampled in a trial of the OX40 agonist ivuxolimab. The source is an adult with an advanced solid tumor such as melanoma, head and neck, liver or kidney cancer. CDR3s include the opening cysteine and the closing phenylalanine or tryptophan. The D gene is left open where the match is weak. Expanded clones are given a class, and other clones once, few, many or no size at all.

>NA|TRBV5-6|13|NA|TRBJ2-7
CASSLGSPYEQYF
TGTGCCAGCAGCTTAGGCAGTCCCTACGAGCAGTACTTC
>NA|TRBV27|13|NA|TRBJ2-3
CASSLGGRRERDF
TGTGCCAGCAGTTTAGGGGGACGAAGGGAGAGGGATTTT
>NA|TRBV7-9|16|NA|TRBJ1-2
CASSYGGAPSNYGYTF
TGTGCCAGCAGCTACGGGGGGGCCCCCTCTAACTATGGCTACACCTTC
>NA|TRBV4-1|15|NA|TRBJ2-7
CASSQGYRGQDEQYF
TGCGCCAGCAGCCAAGGCTATAGGGGACAAGACGAGCAGTACTTC
>NA|TRBV27|13|NA|TRBJ2-7
CASSPTGNYEQYF
TGTGCCAGCAGCCCCACAGGGAACTACGAGCAGTACTTC
>NA|TRBV7-6|17|NA|TRBJ2-2
CASSHIAGTPNTGELFF
TGTGCCAGCAGCCATATTGCCGGGACACCGAACACCGGGGAGCTGTTTTTT
>TRBD1|TRBV6-6|15|once|TRBJ1-2
CASSYSGDSGYGYTF
TGTGCCAGCAGTTACTCGGGGGACAGTGGCTATGGCTACACCTTC
>NA|TRBV7-9|12|NA|TRBJ2-7
CASSTSSYEQYF
TGTGCCAGCAGCACCAGCTCCTACGAGCAGTACTTC
>NA|TRBV6-6|12|NA|TRBJ2-7
CASSPGMYEQYF
TGTGCCAGCAGCCCCGGCATGTACGAGCAGTACTTC
>NA|TRBV9|15|NA|TRBJ2-7
CASSGVGNYPYEQYF
TGTGCCAGCAGCGGGGTAGGAAATTACCCCTACGAGCAGTACTTC
>TRBD1|TRBV30|14|NA|TRBJ1-4
CAWSVGQGAEKLFF
TGTGCCTGGAGTGTTGGGCAGGGGGCTGAAAAACTGTTTTTT
>NA|TRBV6-6|15|NA|TRBJ1-5
CASSEGVYSNQPQHF
TGTGCCAGCAGTGAGGGAGTTTATAGCAATCAGCCCCAGCATTTT
>TRBD2|TRBV5-1|14|NA|TRBJ2-1
CASSQGTSGGEQFF
TGCGCCAGCAGCCAGGGGACTAGCGGGGGTGAGCAGTTCTTC
>TRBD2|TRBV7-2|14|NA|TRBJ2-1
CASSPGRGGDEQFF
TGTGCCAGCAGCCCAGGACGCGGGGGGGATGAGCAGTTCTTC
>NA|TRBV11-2|16|NA|TRBJ2-7
CASSLPSVRDAYEQYF
TGTGCCAGCAGCTTGCCTTCCGTAAGGGATGCCTACGAGCAGTACTTC
>NA|TRBV7-9|12|NA|TRBJ1-5
CASSLPNQPQHF
TGTGCCAGCAGCCTCCCTAATCAGCCCCAGCATTTT
>NA|TRBV5-4|17|NA|TRBJ1-1
CASRKSGATVGYTEAFF
TGTGCCAGCAGGAAATCAGGGGCCACGGTTGGTTACACTGAAGCTTTCTTT
>NA|TRBV20-1|11|NA|TRBJ2-1
CSASLPGSEFF
TGCAGTGCTAGCCTCCCGGGCTCCGAGTTCTTC
>NA|TRBV6-1|13|NA|TRBJ2-7
CASSEGATYEQYF
TGTGCCAGCAGTGAAGGGGCTACCTACGAGCAGTACTTC